One and the same sample provided the 22 T cell receptor beta chains below, sequenced in a study of beta chain features in type 1 diabetes. General observations from the study: In all four CD4+ subsets, TCRB CDR3 length was significantly, moderately reduced in type 1 diabetes.

Their recognized antigens are unknown. Every isolated RNA sample was fully reverse transcribed, so sequencing captured expressed TCRB transcripts. Only in-frame clones appear in the TCRdb table, and some are missing; sequencing was by immunoSEQ multiplex PCR. The data contain around 97,000 clones, over 25% of them singletons. The sample consisted of central memory CD4+ T cells from blood. Receptor source: a woman aged 18-29 years with type 1 diabetes.

This chain links TRBV7-9 with TRBJ2-2; TRBD1 might be the D (6 bases). V was trimmed by 5 bases and J by 2 bases, leaving 15 bases between them. CDR1 SEHNR and CDR2 FQNEAQ come from the germline V gene (reference sequence). The CDR3 is 16 amino acids. In DNA form, the CDR3 reads TGTGCCAGCAGCGCGGGCGTGGACAGCAACACCGGGGAGCTGTTTTTT. Its translation is CASSAGVDSNTGELFF.

This clone was seen only a few times. The chain has TRBV5-4 and TRBJ2-3; the D gene is possibly TRBD2 (7 bases). CDR1 is SGHNT and CDR2 is YYREEE in the germline V gene (reference sequence). Trimming cost V 0 bases and J 3 bases, with 20 bases left between them. CDR3 length: 18 residues. Here the CDR3 reads CASSLALGGGSGTDTQYF. In DNA, the CDR3 is TGTGCCAGCAGCTTGGCCTTGGGGGGCGGGAGCGGGACAGATACGCAGTATTTT.

This chain uses TRBV28 with TRBJ1-4, with a possible D match to TRBD1 (6 bases). V was clipped by 4 bases and J by 8 bases, with 14 bases between them. Germline CDR1 MDHEN, CDR2 SYDVKM. The CDR3 runs 14 residues. The CDR3 is CASSSGGDREKLFF. DNA for the CDR3: TGTGCCAGCAGTTCAGGTGGTGACAGGGAAAAACTGTTTTTT.

This clone was found a few times. CDR3 sequence: CASRRQGNYGYTF. The CDR3 DNA follows: TGTGCCAGCAGGCGTCAGGGGAACTATGGCTACACCTTC. The V and J genes are TRBV6-5 and TRBJ1-2; maybe TRBD1 (6 bases). The germline V gene encodes CDR1 MNHEY and CDR2 SVGAGI. The CDR3 length is 13 residues. V dropped 6 bases and J dropped 2 bases, with 10 bases sitting between them.

The V gene is TRBV6-6, the J gene TRBJ1-3; D not resolved. V dropped 2 bases and J dropped 0 bases, with 11 bases sitting between them. The CDR3 contains 16 residues. The germline V gene has CDR1 MNHNY and CDR2 SVGAGI (reference sequence). The CDR3 DNA is TGTGCCAGCAGTTACGGGCAGCCCAGCTCTGGAAACACCATATATTTT. Its translation is CASSYGQPSSGNTIYF.

V usage is TRBV5-6 and J usage is TRBJ2-5; 9 nucleotides align to TRBD2. Germline assignment: CDR1 SGHDT and CDR2 YYEEEE. The V and J ends lost 0 bases and 5 bases, in that order; junction bases with no gene match: 5. The CDR3 totals 15 residues. CDR3 nucleotide sequence: TGTGCCAGCAGCTTGGCTAGCGGGATTGTCGAGACCCAGTACTTC. Amino acid sequence: CASSLASGIVETQYF.

This clone was seen a handful of times. The J gene is TRBJ2-7, the V gene TRBV28; 9 nucleotides align to TRBD2. Trimming cost V 7 bases and J 4 bases; bases outside gene matches: 5. Germline CDR1 is MDHEN and CDR2 is SYDVKM. There are 13 residues in the CDR3. CDR3 in amino acids: CASKASGIYEQYF. CDR3 nucleotide sequence: TGTGCCAGCAAGGCTAGCGGGATATACGAGCAGTACTTC.

In regard to this clone: This sample includes further DNA sequences coding for the same CDR3. The CDR3 DNA reads as TGTGCCAGCAGCCGGGACAGAGGGTTACAAGAGACCCAGTACTTC. The encoded protein is CASSRDRGLQETQYF. V usage is TRBV7-2 and J usage is TRBJ2-5; TRBD1 agrees at 7 bases. Germline assignment: CDR1 SGHTA and CDR2 FQGNSA. V lost 5 bases to trimming and J lost 2 bases; unmatched junction nucleotides: 8. This CDR3 comprises 15 residues.

The CDR3: CASRPSGQGAGDTGELFF. CDR3 coding DNA: TGTGCCAGTAGACCCTCGGGACAGGGGGCGGGGGACACCGGGGAGCTGTTTTTT. V gene TRBV19 combines with J gene TRBJ2-2; 12 positions match TRBD1. V shed 6 bases, J shed 3 bases, and the junction held 11 bases outside the gene matches. The CDR3 length is 18 residues. Germline V gives CDR1 LNHDA, CDR2 SQIVND (reference sequence).

The chain joins TRBV4-3 to TRBJ1-1; D is unresolved. V gave up 4 bases and J gave up 0 bases, with 9 bases separating them. This CDR3 spans 14 amino acids. CDR1 and CDR2 from the germline V gene are LGHNA and YSLEER. CDR3 region: CASSRRIMNTEAFF. CDR3 DNA: TGCGCCAGCAGCCGGAGGATCATGAACACTGAAGCTTTCTTT.

There are a few counts of this clone. The chain carries TRBV30 and TRBJ2-7; the match to TRBD2 covers 8 bases. This CDR3 spans 13 amino acids. Germline values: CDR1 GTSNPN, CDR2 SVGIG (reference sequence). V was clipped by 3 bases and J by 6 bases; unmatched bases: 7. In nucleotides, the CDR3 is TGTGCCTGGAGCATGTTAGCGGGACGCGAGCAGTACTTC. Translated, it gives CAWSMLAGREQYF.

This clone was detected only a few times. The rearrangement joins TRBV5-1 to TRBJ2-7; TRBD2 matches at 7 bases. The germline V gene has CDR1 SGHRS and CDR2 YFSETQ. The CDR3 spans 15 residues. V gave up 0 bases and J gave up 2 bases; unmatched junction bases: 5. The CDR3: CASSLGGSPTYEQYF. The CDR3, as DNA: TGCGCCAGCAGCTTGGGCGGGAGCCCCACCTACGAGCAGTACTTC. Full variable domain (rest looked up from reference TRBV5-1 and TRBJ2-7): KAGVTQTPRYLIKTRGQQVTLSCSPISGHRSVSWYQQTPGQGLQFLFEYFSETQRNKGNFPGRFSGRQFSNSRSEMNVSTLELGDSALYLCASSLGGSPTYEQYFGPGTRLTVT.

The chain is built from TRBV19 and TRBJ1-2; weak D call: TRBD1 (5 bases). The CDR3 sequence is 12 residues long. Deletions cut 8 bases from V and 2 bases from J, with 9 bases between. Germline values: CDR1 LNHDA, CDR2 SQIVND (reference sequence). CDR3 DNA: TGTGCCAGTTACCGACAGAACTATGGCTACACCTTC. Translating it yields CASYRQNYGYTF.

This chain connects TRBV7-9 to TRBJ1-3, with unresolved D. The CDR3 has 14 amino acids. Per germline, CDR1 SEHNR and CDR2 FQNEAQ (reference sequence). Trimming left V 0 bases short and J 4 bases short, with 7 bases between. CDR3 sequence: CASSLASGGNTIYF. The CDR3 nucleotides are TGTGCCAGCAGCTTAGCTTCGGGGGGAAACACCATATATTTT.

V is TRBV7-2 and J is TRBJ2-3; D gene uncertain. The CDR3 loop spans 16 amino acids. Germline V gene sequence: CDR1 SGHTA, CDR2 FQGNSA. V lost 1 base and J lost 1, with 12 bases in between. CDR3 nucleotide sequence: TGTGCCAGCAGCTTAGAGCCCCAGGCCCGCACAGATACGCAGTATTTT. Its translation is CASSLEPQARTDTQYF. Supplemented by reference TRBV7-2 and TRBJ2-3, the full variable domain reads GAGVSQSPSNKVTEKGKDVELRCDPISGHTALYWYRQSLGQGLEFLIYFQGNSAPDKSGLPSDRFSAERTGGSVSTLTIQRTQQEDSAVYLCASSLEPQARTDTQYFGPGTRLTVL.

J is TRBJ2-7 and V is TRBV18, with 8 bases that match TRBD2. The germline V gene has CDR1 KGHSH and CDR2 LQKENI. This CDR3 region has 13 residues. J was trimmed by 11 bases and V by 0 bases; bases with no gene match: 6. The CDR3 loop is CASSPPGRGVKYF. The DNA for the CDR3 is TGTGCCAGCTCACCACCAGGGCGGGGGGTGAAGTACTTC.

V gene TRBV6-5 combines with J gene TRBJ1-5, with 7 positions matching TRBD1. There are 16 residues in the CDR3. Germline V gene lookup returns CDR1 MNHEY and CDR2 SVGAGI. Trimming cost V 4 bases and J 4 bases; bases outside gene matches: 10. In nucleotides, the CDR3 is TGTGCCAGCAGTTCCGGGACAGCCGGTGGGAATCAGCCCCAGCATTTT. Protein sequence: CASSSGTAGGNQPQHF.

This clone has ten or more counts. The chain couples TRBV7-8 to TRBJ2-1; D possibly corresponds to TRBD2 (6 bases). CDR1 SGHVS and CDR2 FQNEAQ come from the germline V gene. V lost 5 bases and J lost 16, with 21 bases in between. The CDR3 is 13 amino acids. This CDR3 is CASSVQRSGVEFF. The CDR3 DNA reads TGTGCCAGCAGCGTCCAAAGGTCGGGAGTCGAATTCTTC.

This clone has only a few counts. This sequence joins TRBV7-2 and TRBJ2-2, with D possibly matching TRBD2 (6 bases). CDR3 size: 17 residues. With 1 base removed from V and 1 base from J, the gap between germline ends came to 13 bases. Germline V gene sequence: CDR1 SGHTA, CDR2 FQGNSA. This CDR3 is CASSLVGSPGNTGELFF. The CDR3, as DNA: TGTGCCAGCAGCTTAGTCGGGAGCCCGGGGAACACCGGGGAGCTGTTTTTT. The entire variable domain, with the rest obtained from reference TRBV7-2 and TRBJ2-2, is as follows: GAGVSQSPSNKVTEKGKDVELRCDPISGHTALYWYRQSLGQGLEFLIYFQGNSAPDKSGLPSDRFSAERTGGSVSTLTIQRTQQEDSAVYLCASSLVGSPGNTGELFFGEGSRLTVL.

In this sample, this clone turned up a few times. The chain is built from TRBV7-2 and TRBJ2-1; 13 nucleotides line up with TRBD2. Trimming at V came to 2 bases and at J to 12 bases, leaving 4 bases not matched to a gene. Per the germline V gene, CDR1 is SGHTA and CDR2 is FQGNSA. This CDR3 comprises 14 residues. CDR3 nucleotides: TGTGCCAGCAGCTTATCCACTAGCGGGGGGGCGCAGTTCTTC. It specifies CASSLSTSGGAQFF.

This chain connects TRBV11-2 to TRBJ2-3, with D possibly TRBD1 on 5 matching bases. The CDR3 has 14 amino acids. Per germline, CDR1 SGHAT and CDR2 FQNNGV. V was clipped by 8 bases and J by 11 bases, with 23 bases between them. The CDR3 reads CASQPVSRTQGQYF. The CDR3 coding sequence is TGTGCCAGCCAACCGGTTTCCAGAACCCAGGGGCAGTATTTT.

The chain combines TRBV18 with TRBJ2-3, with TRBD1 identical over 10 bases. V was clipped by 0 bases and J by 4 bases; unmatched bases: 4. The CDR3 has 16 residues. Germline-derived CDR1 and CDR2 are KGHSH and LQKENI. CDR3 coding DNA: TGTGCCAGCTCACCACCGGGACAGGGGTGGGCAGATACGCAGTATTTT. As protein: CASSPPGQGWADTQYF.